This entry features one T cell receptor (beta chain) sequence. Method: immunoSEQ multiplex PCR; TCRdb's copy keeps in-frame clones and lacks some. In the table there are 220,000 or so clones, around 84% of which are singletons. Two negative PCRs, clearance, or symptom resolution were required of recovered Cohort 3 donors. This specimen comes from a study of blood T cell repertoires in COVID-19. On the study more broadly: Acute and convalescent COVID-19 specimens originated in the United States, Italy and Spain.

This CDR3 is 13 amino acids long. V dropped 4 bases and J dropped 3; count of bases not matched to a gene: 2. The germline CDR1 and CDR2 sequences are SGHTA and FQGNSA. Source material: PBMCs or T cells enriched from blood (not recorded which). The origin of this receptor is a woman aged 40 to 50 who had recovered from COVID-19. The gene calls are TRBV7-2 and TRBJ2-7, with 8 bases that match TRBD2. The CDR3 here is CASSSSGLYEQYV. DNA for the CDR3: TGTGCCAGCAGCTCTAGCGGGCTCTACGAGCAGTACGTC.